These 22 T cell receptor beta chains share one sample of origin, sequenced in a study of blood T cell repertoires in COVID-19. The method was immunoSEQ multiplex PCR; TCRdb's version includes in-frame clones alone and lacks a portion of them. This repertoire shows under 250,000 clones, 80% to 95% found once; its top ten account for 0.7% to 0.85%. Sequencing used peripheral blood. These receptors came from a man in his 60s with COVID-19, enrolled during active disease.

V gene TRBV20-1 combines with J gene TRBJ2-2; no firm D call. Germline V gives CDR1 DFQATT, CDR2 SNEGSKA (reference sequence). CDR3 size: 14 residues. V shed 3 bases and J shed 0 bases, with 8 bases lying between them. The CDR3 sequence is CSASLAANTGELFF. The CDR3 nucleotides are TGCAGTGCTAGTTTAGCCGCGAACACCGGGGAGCTGTTTTTT.

The chain's CDR3 is CSVENRASDTQYF. The CDR3 coding sequence is TGCAGCGTTGAGAACAGGGCGTCAGATACGCAGTATTTT. The gene calls are TRBV29-1 and TRBJ2-3, with D maybe TRBD1 (6 bases). From germline, CDR1 is SQVTM and CDR2 ANQGSEA. V lost 3 bases to trimming and J lost 4 bases, with 11 bases between them. The CDR3 covers 13 residues.

The V and J genes are TRBV6-1 and TRBJ1-2; 8 bases fit TRBD1. V was clipped by 4 bases and J by 8 bases; unmatched bases: 3. This CDR3 region has 12 residues. Germline V lookup: CDR1 MNHNS, CDR2 SASEGT. The CDR3 sequence is CASSGQGLGYTF. CDR3 sequence (DNA): TGTGCCAGCAGTGGACAGGGGTTGGGCTACACCTTC.

This rearrangement joins TRBV6-2 or TRBV6-3 to TRBJ2-5; 9 bases align to TRBD2. Germline V gives CDR1 MNHEY, CDR2 SVGEGT. Trimming took 2 bases from V and 1 from J; bases not matched to a gene: 8. The CDR3 extends over 17 amino acids. The CDR3, as DNA: TGTGCCAGCAGTTACGACCTGGCTAGCGGGGCCCAAGAGACCCAGTACTTC. Amino acid sequence: CASSYDLASGAQETQYF.

Notes on this clone: This sample includes further DNA sequences coding for the same CDR3. This sequence joins TRBV5-1 and TRBJ2-3; D unresolved. This CDR3 region has 12 residues. The V gene lost 0 bases and the J gene lost 4 bases, with 3 bases spanning the gap. The V gene's germline CDR1 is SGHRS and CDR2 YFSETQ. CDR3 region: CASSLAADTQYF. In DNA form, the CDR3 reads TGCGCCAGCAGCTTGGCGGCAGATACGCAGTATTTT.

The chain links TRBV25-1 to TRBJ2-7, with D possibly matching TRBD1 (6 bases). V lost 5 bases, J lost 6 bases, and 23 bases lay in between. CDR1 is MGHDK and CDR2 is SYGVNS in the germline V gene. The CDR3 totals 16 residues. The chain's CDR3 is CASSRRSGTKQGEQYF. The CDR3 DNA reads TGTGCCAGCAGTCGGAGATCCGGGACAAAACAGGGCGAGCAGTACTTC.

The J gene is TRBJ1-5, the V gene TRBV12-3 or TRBV12-4; D not certain. V was pared by 1 base and J by 3 bases, with 4 bases between. The CDR3 runs to 13 residues. The CDR3 loop is CASSLVINQPQHF. Here the CDR3 DNA reads TGTGCCAGCAGTTTAGTCATCAATCAGCCCCAGCATTTT.

The chain recombines TRBV6-5 with TRBJ1-4; unclear D gene. CDR3 length equals 14 residues. Germline CDR1 and CDR2: MNHEY and SVGAGI. Between the trimmed V and J ends, which lost 2 bases and 10 bases, there was a span of 14 bases. The CDR3 here is CASSYVEGSTKLFF. The CDR3 nucleotides read TGTGCCAGCAGTTACGTGGAGGGAAGCACAAAACTGTTTTTT.

The rearrangement links TRBV7-2 to TRBJ1-1; D is uncertain. Germline lookup yields CDR1 SGHTA and CDR2 FQGNSA. With 1 base removed from V and 2 bases from J, the gap between germline ends came to 8 bases. The CDR3 is made up of 14 amino acids. In DNA form, the CDR3 reads TGTGCCAGCAGCTTAGTTCCTAGTAACACTGAAGCTTTCTTT. This encodes CASSLVPSNTEAFF.

The chain recombines TRBV19 with TRBJ1-4; 7 nucleotides line up with TRBD1. The CDR3 has 16 residues. The V gene's germline CDR1 is LNHDA and CDR2 SQIVND (reference sequence). Trimming at V came to 5 bases and at J to 0 bases, leaving 6 bases not matched to a gene. The CDR3 loop reads CASSATGPATNEKLFF. Here the CDR3 DNA reads TGTGCCAGTAGTGCGACAGGGCCCGCAACTAATGAAAAACTGTTTTTT.

In this sample, this clone turned up once. The genes are TRBV18 and TRBJ1-1, with D possibly being TRBD1 (6 bases). The CDR3 spans 15 residues. Germline values: CDR1 KGHSH, CDR2 LQKENI. V was clipped by 3 bases and J by 2 bases, with 13 bases between them. CDR3 sequence (DNA): TGTGCCAGCTCACCTGCCACAGGGACCAACACTGAAGCTTTCTTT. Translation gives CASSPATGTNTEAFF.

The chain joins TRBV10-3 to TRBJ2-2, with 8 bases aligning to TRBD2. This CDR3 comprises 16 residues. Trimming took 8 bases from V and 1 from J; bases not matched to a gene: 9. The germline V gene has CDR1 ENHRY and CDR2 SYGVKD. The chain's CDR3 is CAIRPGGPLNTGELFF. In DNA, the CDR3 is TGTGCCATCCGTCCGGGAGGGCCCTTGAACACCGGGGAGCTGTTTTTT.

The J gene is TRBJ2-7, the V gene TRBV5-4; TRBD2 agrees at 12 bases. V was pared by 4 bases and J by 6 bases, with 5 bases of the junction left unmatched. The germline V gene has CDR1 SGHNT and CDR2 YYREEE (reference sequence). The CDR3 is made up of 14 amino acids. For the CDR3, the DNA is TGTGCCAGCAGCCCCCTAGCGGGGGGGACCGAGCAGTACTTC. As protein: CASSPLAGGTEQYF. The complete variable domain, with remaining parts taken from reference TRBV5-4 and TRBJ2-7, reads ETGVTQSPTHLIKTRGQQVTLRCSSQSGHNTVSWYQQALGQGPQFIFQYYREEENGRGNFPPRFSGLQFPNYSSELNVNALELDDSALYLCASSPLAGGTEQYFGPGTRLTVT.

The rearrangement links TRBV6-5 to TRBJ2-1; TRBD2 aligns across 7 bases. CDR3 size: 15 residues. From germline, CDR1 is MNHEY and CDR2 SVGAGI. Germline trimming cut 8 bases from V and 7 bases from J; bases unmatched to any gene: 14. In DNA form, the CDR3 reads TGTGCCAGCGTAGAAGCGGGCGGGAGAGGGAATGAGCAGTTCTTC. Its protein is CASVEAGGRGNEQFF.

This clone was seen only once. This chain links TRBV3-1 (or the pseudogene TRBV3-2) with TRBJ2-3; TRBD1 matches at 8 bases. V shed 5 bases, J shed 0 bases, and the junction held 4 bases outside the gene matches. The CDR3 contains 15 residues. Germline lookup yields CDR1 LGHDT and CDR2 YNNKEL (reference sequence). The CDR3 loop reads CASSYRTGSTDTQYF. The DNA for the CDR3 is TGTGCCAGCAGCTATAGGACAGGGAGCACAGATACGCAGTATTTT.

The chain combines TRBV7-2 with TRBJ2-1; 10 bases agree with TRBD1. This CDR3 has 15 amino acids. V gave up 5 bases and J gave up 5 bases; unmatched junction bases: 6. Germline V lookup: CDR1 SGHTA, CDR2 FQGNSA. DNA for the CDR3: TGTGCCAGCAGCGAGACAGGGGGCACAGACAATGAGCAGTTCTTC. Its translation is CASSETGGTDNEQFF. Full variable domain (outside the CDR3, taken from reference TRBV7-2 and TRBJ2-1): GAGVSQSPSNKVTEKGKDVELRCDPISGHTALYWYRQSLGQGLEFLIYFQGNSAPDKSGLPSDRFSAERTGGSVSTLTIQRTQQEDSAVYLCASSETGGTDNEQFFGPGTRLTVL.

The chain employs TRBV6-5 and TRBJ2-7; possible D gene TRBD1, 6 bases. Germline lookup yields CDR1 MNHEY and CDR2 SVGAGI. Trimming removed 5 bases from V and 0 bases from J, with 11 bases in between. This CDR3 spans 14 amino acids. As DNA, the CDR3 is TGTGCCAGCAGTACCGACAGGAGCTCCTACGAGCAGTACTTC. Its protein is CASSTDRSSYEQYF.

The chain employs TRBV15 and TRBJ1-2; a weak D match, TRBD1 (6 bases). The CDR3 spans 14 residues. V lost 3 bases and J lost 6, with 14 bases in between. CDR1 and CDR2 from the germline V gene are LNHNV and YYDKDF (reference sequence). DNA for the CDR3: TGTGCCACCAGCAGGGAGATTAGGGGGAATGGCTACACCTTC. Amino acid sequence: CATSREIRGNGYTF.

The table lists this clone with a count of one. V and J are TRBV5-1 and TRBJ2-2; D unclear. Deletions cut 2 bases from V and 4 bases from J, with 6 bases between. The CDR3 is 13 residues long. Germline lookup yields CDR1 SGHRS and CDR2 YFSETQ. CDR3 sequence (DNA): TGCGCCAGCAGCTTCCAGTTCACCGGGGAGCTGTTTTTT. This sequence encodes CASSFQFTGELFF.

This clone was observed a single time. CDR3 bases: TGTGCCAGCAGCGCCCGGCAGGGATCGAATTACGGAAACACCATATATTTT. It specifies CASSARQGSNYGNTIYF. The chain has TRBV9 and TRBJ1-3; maybe TRBD1 (5 bases). The CDR3 contains 17 residues. The germline V and J ends were trimmed by 3 bases and 4 bases, with 20 bases remaining between them. In germline, CDR1 is SGDLS, CDR2 YYNGEE. Filled out from reference TRBV9 and TRBJ1-3, the complete variable domain reads DSGVTQTPKHLITATGQRVTLRCSPRSGDLSVYWYQQSLDQGLQFLIQYYNGEERAKGNILERFSAQQFPDLHSELNLSSLELGDSALYFCASSARQGSNYGNTIYFGEGSWLTVV.

The V gene is TRBV4-3, the J gene TRBJ2-7, with 10 bases identical to TRBD2. Germline V lookup: CDR1 LGHNA, CDR2 YSLEER. This CDR3 is 15 amino acids long. The V segment lost 0 bases and the J segment 4 bases; nucleotides outside the gene matches: 3. The CDR3 DNA sequence: TGCGCCAGCAGCCAAGAACTAGCGGGACTATACGAGCAGTACTTC. This sequence encodes CASSQELAGLYEQYF.

The chain has TRBV15 and TRBJ2-7; D gene ambiguous. CDR1 LNHNV and CDR2 YYDKDF come from the germline V gene (reference sequence). The V gene lost 0 bases and the J gene lost 1 base, with 10 bases spanning the gap. The CDR3 is 15 amino acids. The CDR3 DNA reads TGTGCCACCAGCAGAGATCAGACACAATCCTACGAGCAGTACTTC. Its protein is CATSRDQTQSYEQYF. Drawing the rest from reference TRBV15 and TRBJ2-7, the complete variable domain is DAMVIQNPRYQVTQFGKPVTLSCSQTLNHNVMYWYQQKSSQAPKLLFHYYDKDFNNEADTPDNFQSRRPNTSFCFLDIRSPGLGDTAMYLCATSRDQTQSYEQYFGPGTRLTVT.